The 21 T cell receptor beta chains given below trace back to one sample, sequenced in a study of blood T cell repertoires in COVID-19. This table comes from immunoSEQ multiplex PCR, and its TCRdb copy is limited to in-frame clones, with some not included. The sample yields roughly 350,000 clones, around 89% seen once. The sample comprised peripheral blood. These receptors were collected from a woman aged 45-65 years with active or convalescent COVID-19.

This chain joins TRBV28 and TRBJ1-2, with 7 bases that match TRBD1. CDR1 is MDHEN, CDR2 SYDVKM, per germline. The CDR3 totals 15 residues. The V and J ends lost 3 bases and 4 bases, in that order; junction bases with no gene match: 8. CDR3 sequence reads: CASSFITGTAYGYTF. CDR3 nucleotide sequence: TGTGCCAGCAGTTTCATCACCGGGACAGCCTATGGCTACACCTTC.

This clone was recorded only once. This sample includes further DNA sequences coding for the same CDR3. The CDR3 sequence is CASRGQLNTEAFF. CDR3 coding DNA: TGTGCCAGCAGGGGACAGCTGAACACTGAAGCTTTCTTT. The chain recombines TRBV7-2 with TRBJ1-1, with 7 bases fitting TRBD1. Germline loops: CDR1 SGHTA, CDR2 FQGNSA. The CDR3 spans 13 residues. Germline trimming cut 6 bases from V and 0 bases from J; bases unmatched to any gene: 1.

This chain joins TRBV5-1 and TRBJ2-7, with TRBD1 matching over 10 bases. CDR1 and CDR2 (germline): SGHRS, YFSETQ. This CDR3 is 14 amino acids long. Trimming cost V 3 bases and J 5 bases; bases outside gene matches: 5. The CDR3 sequence: CASSYRDRGHEQYF. CDR3 in DNA: TGCGCCAGCAGCTACCGGGACAGGGGCCACGAGCAGTACTTC.

The chain carries TRBV4-3 and TRBJ1-2; D remains ambiguous. Trimming cost V 1 base and J 4 bases, with 16 bases left between them. This CDR3 region has 16 residues. Germline V gene data show CDR1 as LGHNA and CDR2 as YSLEER. CDR3 in DNA: TGCGCCAGCAGCCAAGCCGGGAGCCGGGTCCTCTATGGCTACACCTTC. This sequence encodes CASSQAGSRVLYGYTF.

The chain joins TRBV7-3 to TRBJ2-1; D perhaps matches TRBD1 (5 bases). Trimming pared 4 bases from V and 5 bases from J, leaving 21 bases between. The CDR3 is 17 residues long. The germline gives CDR1 SGHTA, CDR2 FQGTGA. The CDR3 protein is CASSSSPFIAGNNEQFF. The CDR3, as DNA: TGTGCCAGCAGCTCCTCTCCTTTTATCGCAGGGAACAATGAGCAGTTCTTC.

This clone was picked up a small number of times. This chain joins TRBV27 and TRBJ1-2; 10 nucleotides agree with TRBD1. Losses at the gene ends were 3 bases for V and 1 base for J; bases not matched to a gene: 11. In germline, CDR1 is MNHEY, CDR2 SMNVEV (reference sequence). This CDR3 has 18 residues. CDR3 loop: CASSFRRDRGDYNYGYTF. In DNA, the CDR3 is TGTGCCAGCAGTTTCCGCCGGGACAGGGGCGACTATAACTATGGCTACACCTTC.

The chain joins TRBV28 to TRBJ2-7; 7 positions agree with TRBD1. In germline, CDR1 is MDHEN, CDR2 SYDVKM. V lost 7 bases and J lost 3; bases outside the gene matches: 12. The CDR3 sequence is 15 residues long. CDR3 sequence reads: CASNRAQGVLYEQYF. The CDR3, as DNA: TGTGCCAGCAATCGCGCCCAGGGGGTACTCTACGAGCAGTACTTC.

The rearrangement uses TRBV6-2 or TRBV6-3 and TRBJ2-5; 10 nucleotides agree with TRBD2. CDR3 length: 16 residues. CDR1 is MNHEY and CDR2 is SVGEGT in the germline V gene. The V and J ends lost 2 bases and 2 bases, in that order; junction bases with no gene match: 5. CDR3 bases: TGTGCCAGCAGTTACCTACTAGCGGGGTCTCAAGAGACCCAGTACTTC. It specifies CASSYLLAGSQETQYF.

The chain joins TRBV6-5 to TRBJ1-1, with D tentatively TRBD1 (6 bases). Germline-derived CDR1 and CDR2 are MNHEY and SVGAGI. The CDR3 is made up of 11 amino acids. V dropped 8 bases and J dropped 7 bases, with 11 bases sitting between them. The CDR3 region is CASGDRREAFF. Here the CDR3 DNA reads TGTGCCAGCGGCGACAGGCGTGAAGCTTTCTTT.

V gene TRBV19 combines with J gene TRBJ1-2, with D possibly TRBD1 on 6 matching bases. Trimming cost V 6 bases and J 2 bases, with 13 bases left between them. CDR1 is LNHDA and CDR2 is SQIVND in the germline V gene (reference sequence). The CDR3 runs to 14 residues. The CDR3: CASRLQGMNYGYTF. DNA of the CDR3: TGTGCCAGTAGACTACAGGGTATGAACTATGGCTACACCTTC.

This clone was detected a few times. The V gene is TRBV29-1, the J gene TRBJ1-5; no firm D call. This CDR3 is 13 amino acids long. Looked up from germline, CDR1 is SQVTM and CDR2 is ANQGSEA. The V end lost 4 bases, the J end lost 4 bases, and 11 bases lay between the germline ends. CDR3 region: CSVVKEMNQPQHF. CDR3 DNA sequence: TGCAGCGTTGTCAAGGAGATGAATCAGCCCCAGCATTTT.

V gene TRBV6-5 combines with J gene TRBJ2-7; 10 bases are a match to TRBD2. From germline, CDR1 is MNHEY and CDR2 SVGAGI. The CDR3 length is 15 residues. J lost 2 bases, V lost 7 bases, and 8 bases had no gene match. CDR3 residues: CASTPTSGNAYEQYF. CDR3 in DNA: TGTGCCAGCACCCCTACTAGCGGGAACGCCTACGAGCAGTACTTC.

This chain uses TRBV28 with TRBJ2-1; D possibly corresponds to TRBD1 (7 bases). Germline lookup yields CDR1 MDHEN and CDR2 SYDVKM. Trimming removed 5 bases at V and 6 bases at J, with 17 bases between. This CDR3 has 15 residues. CDR3 sequence (DNA): TGTGCCAGCAGTCCACATGGGCAGGGGGGCAATGAGCAGTTCTTC. It codes for CASSPHGQGGNEQFF.

The chain couples TRBV20-1 to TRBJ2-1; weak D call: TRBD2 (6 bases). This CDR3 is 11 amino acids long. Germline V gene lookup returns CDR1 DFQATT and CDR2 SNEGSKA (reference sequence). CDR3 amino acids: CSRGSYNEQFF. The CDR3 nucleotides are TGCAGCCGGGGGTCCTACAATGAGCAGTTCTTC.

This chain connects TRBV7-6 to TRBJ2-7, with 8 bases fitting TRBD1. CDR3 length equals 15 residues. V lost 1 base and J lost 4; bases outside the gene matches: 6. From germline, CDR1 is SGHVS and CDR2 FNYEAQ. The CDR3 region has the DNA TGTGCCAGCAGCTTAGGTGGGGACAGGAATTACGAGCAGTACTTC. This translates into CASSLGGDRNYEQYF.

This clone appeared once. The chain carries TRBV11-1 and TRBJ1-6; 10 bases fit TRBD1. J gave up 7 bases and V 2 bases, and 2 bases lay outside the gene matches. The germline CDR1 and CDR2 sequences are SGHAT and FQDESV (reference sequence). The CDR3 covers 15 residues. The CDR3 nucleotides read TGTGCCAGCAGCTTACAGGGACAGGGGAATTCACCCCTCCACTTT. It encodes CASSLQGQGNSPLHF.

In its sample, this clone was seen a few times. The rearrangement links TRBV7-2 to TRBJ1-4, with D perhaps TRBD1 (6 bases). The germline V and J ends were trimmed by 5 bases and 2 bases, with 12 bases remaining between them. The germline gives CDR1 SGHTA, CDR2 FQGNSA. The length of the CDR3 is 15 residues. The CDR3 spells CASSIPGETNEKLFF. DNA for the CDR3: TGTGCCAGCAGCATCCCAGGGGAGACTAATGAAAAACTGTTTTTT.

The chain has TRBV27 and TRBJ2-7; the match to TRBD2 covers 8 bases. After removal of 5 bases from V and 2 bases from J, the junction contained 11 bases not matched to a gene. From germline, CDR1 is MNHEY and CDR2 SMNVEV (reference sequence). CDR3 length equals 16 residues. CDR3 residues: CASSLTLVAGTYEQYF. CDR3 nucleotide sequence: TGTGCCAGCAGTCTCACCCTGGTAGCGGGAACCTACGAGCAGTACTTC.

V gene TRBV6-5 combines with J gene TRBJ2-5, with a tentative D call TRBD1 (5 bases). Trimming stripped 4 bases from V and 5 bases from J, with 11 bases between. Germline CDR1 MNHEY, CDR2 SVGAGI. CDR3 size: 13 residues. CDR3 residues: CASSSRVAETQYF. The CDR3 DNA reads TGTGCCAGCAGTTCCAGGGTGGCGGAGACCCAGTACTTC.

The chain has TRBV6-2 or TRBV6-3 and TRBJ2-1, with no clear D. This CDR3 spans 16 amino acids. Germline V gene sequence: CDR1 MNHEY, CDR2 SVGEGT. V lost 0 bases and J lost 0, with 9 bases in between. The CDR3 is CASSYSLYISYNEQFF. For the CDR3, the DNA is TGTGCCAGCAGTTACTCGTTGTATATCTCCTACAATGAGCAGTTCTTC.

The chain is built from TRBV18 and TRBJ2-3; 7 bases match TRBD1. Germline CDR1 is KGHSH and CDR2 is LQKENI. The ends lost 4 bases at V and 4 bases at J; junction bases unmatched: 5. This CDR3 is 14 amino acids long. Here the CDR3 reads CASSQKGAADTQYF. In nucleotides, the CDR3 is TGTGCCAGCTCACAAAAGGGGGCAGCAGATACGCAGTATTTT.